Below are 26 T cell receptor beta chains sequenced from a single sample in a study of beta chain features in type 1 diabetes. These receptors have no known antigen. Study results and limitations: Among all four CD4+ subsets, Type 1 diabetes patients had TCRB CDR3s that were moderately but significantly shorter.

Every isolated RNA sample was fully reverse transcribed, so sequencing captured expressed TCRB transcripts. Clones were read by immunoSEQ multiplex PCR, and TCRdb kept only the in-frame ones, dropping some. Altogether 500,000 to 850,000 clones are present, over 12% being singletons, with the ten largest covering 0.03% to 0.04%. The sample comprised naive CD4+ T cells from blood. The source of these receptors is a man between 18 and 29 years old with type 1 diabetes.

This clone was picked up a small number of times. The chain combines TRBV29-1 with TRBJ1-1, with no clear D. The V gene lost 2 bases and the J gene lost 4 bases, with 14 bases spanning the gap. Germline V CDR1 and CDR2: SQVTM, ANQGSEA. The CDR3 contains 14 residues. The CDR3 spells CSVETLREGTEAFF. CDR3 coding DNA: TGCAGCGTTGAAACTCTCCGGGAGGGCACTGAAGCTTTCTTT.

This clone came up a few times. V and J are TRBV7-3 and TRBJ2-5, with 9 bases fitting TRBD1. Germline V gene lookup returns CDR1 SGHTA and CDR2 FQGTGA. V lost 0 bases and J lost 5; bases outside the gene matches: 1. The CDR3 extends over 14 amino acids. CDR3 DNA sequence: TGTGCCAGCAGCTTAACTGGACAGGGGGAGACCCAGTACTTC. Its translation: CASSLTGQGETQYF.

This clone was detected a few times. Here the CDR3 DNA reads TGTGCCAGCAGCTCCGGACTAGCGGGTTGGACCGGGGAGCTGTTTTTT. It encodes CASSSGLAGWTGELFF. J is TRBJ2-2 and V is TRBV7-2, with 11 bases aligning to TRBD2. The CDR3 has 16 residues. Germline CDR1 is SGHTA and CDR2 is FQGNSA. Trimming took 4 bases from V and 5 from J; bases not matched to a gene: 6.

This clone showed up just a few times. The V gene is TRBV28, the J gene TRBJ1-1; the match to TRBD1 covers 8 bases. V lost 7 bases to trimming and J lost 4 bases; unmatched junction nucleotides: 8. CDR1 MDHEN and CDR2 SYDVKM come from the germline V gene. The CDR3 covers 14 residues. CDR3 in DNA: TGTGCCAGCACCATTCCAGGGGGCGGCACTGAAGCTTTCTTT. This translates into CASTIPGGGTEAFF.

This chain joins TRBV4-1 and TRBJ2-2; D possibly corresponds to TRBD1 (6 bases). The V end was cut by 5 bases, the J end by 6 bases, with 19 bases between. Germline loops: CDR1 MGHRA, CDR2 YSYEKL. This CDR3 is built from 16 residues. The CDR3 is CASSGSGVSLAGELFF. In nucleotides, the CDR3 is TGCGCCAGCAGCGGATCAGGGGTTTCTTTAGCCGGGGAGCTGTTTTTT.

This clone was seen a handful of times. V usage is TRBV4-3 and J usage is TRBJ1-1; D remains ambiguous. Germline V gene sequence: CDR1 LGHNA, CDR2 YSLEER. CDR3 length equals 13 residues. Deletions cut 0 bases from V and 11 bases from J, with 13 bases between. CDR3 loop: CASSQEGRRGAFF. DNA of the CDR3: TGCGCCAGCAGCCAAGAAGGCAGACGAGGGGCTTTCTTT.

This clone was counted a few times. CDR3 region: CASSFLRAGDNEQFF. CDR3 nucleotide sequence: TGTGCCAGCAGTTTCCTAAGGGCGGGCGACAATGAGCAGTTCTTC. The rearrangement joins TRBV27 to TRBJ2-1; TRBD2 might be the D (5 bases). This CDR3 comprises 15 residues. V gave up 3 bases and J gave up 5 bases, with 14 bases separating them. In germline, CDR1 is MNHEY, CDR2 SMNVEV (reference sequence).

V gene TRBV18 combines with J gene TRBJ2-1; possibly TRBD1 for D (6 bases). Germline-derived CDR1 and CDR2 are KGHSH and LQKENI. This CDR3 has 14 residues. V shed 4 bases and J shed 5 bases, with 12 bases lying between them. The CDR3 protein is CASSQGPGDNEQFF. CDR3 DNA: TGTGCCAGCTCACAGGGGCCAGGGGACAATGAGCAGTTCTTC. Drawing the rest from reference TRBV18 and TRBJ2-1, the complete variable domain is NAGVMQNPRHLVRRRGQEARLRCSPMKGHSHVYWYRQLPEEGLKFMVYLQKENIIDESGMPKERFSAEFPKEGPSILRIQQVVRGDSAAYFCASSQGPGDNEQFFGPGTRLTVL.

The chain recombines TRBV2 with TRBJ1-4; no reliable D call. Germline V lookup: CDR1 SNHLY, CDR2 FYNNEI. Trimming took 8 bases from V and 1 from J, leaving 5 bases between them. This CDR3 has 12 residues. CDR3 sequence: CASRETNEKLFF. The CDR3 DNA follows: TGTGCCAGCCGCGAAACTAATGAAAAACTGTTTTTT.

J is TRBJ2-7 and V is TRBV7-2; TRBD2 might be the D (6 bases). The V gene's germline CDR1 is SGHTA and CDR2 FQGNSA. There are 14 residues in the CDR3. Trimming shortened V by 4 bases and J by 4 bases, and 14 bases separated the two germline ends. Here the CDR3 reads CASSSPGRGYEQYF. The CDR3 DNA reads as TGTGCCAGCAGCTCCCCCGGGCGGGGTTACGAGCAGTACTTC.

This clone was counted a few times. The genes are TRBV12-2 and TRBJ2-3; whether TRBD2, the table's D call, matches the DNA was not checked. TRBV12-2 is deemed a pseudogene. The CDR3 is 17 amino acids. CDR3 nucleotide sequence: TGTGCAAGTCGCTTAGCGCGGGAAGGTCCCCACACAGATACGCAGTATTTT. Translated: CASRLAREGPHTDTQYF.

This clone turned up a few times. This chain connects TRBV5-4 to TRBJ2-1, with 8 positions matching TRBD2. CDR1 SGHNT and CDR2 YYREEE come from the germline V gene (reference sequence). V was clipped by 4 bases and J by 9 bases; unmatched bases: 9. CDR3 length: 14 amino acids. Written as DNA, the CDR3 is TGTGCCAGCAGCGTAGCGGGAACCCAATTTGAGCAGTTCTTC. Its translation: CASSVAGTQFEQFF.

This sequence joins TRBV10-3 and TRBJ2-6; 7 nucleotides match TRBD1. The V segment lost 6 bases and the J segment 0 bases; nucleotides outside the gene matches: 11. There are 18 residues in the CDR3. Germline CDR1 ENHRY, CDR2 SYGVKD. The CDR3 bases are TGTGCCATCAGGAAAACCGGGACAGTGAGCTCTGGGGCCAACGTCCTGACTTTC. Its translation: CAIRKTGTVSSGANVLTF.

This sequence joins TRBV30 and TRBJ1-4; TRBD1 is a possible D gene (6 bases). The V gene's germline CDR1 is GTSNPN and CDR2 SVGIG (reference sequence). The CDR3 length is 11 residues. The V end lost 0 bases, the J end lost 16 bases, and 12 bases lay between the germline ends. CDR3 loop: CAWSVDSLPFF. The CDR3 DNA reads TGTGCCTGGAGTGTGGACAGTCTCCCGTTTTTT.

This clone came up a few times. The chain uses TRBV19 and TRBJ1-1, with 8 nucleotides matching TRBD1. The V gene end was trimmed by 6 bases and the J gene end by 1 base; junction bases not matched to a gene: 7. This CDR3 contains 15 residues. The germline V gene encodes CDR1 LNHDA and CDR2 SQIVND (reference sequence). CDR3 nucleotides: TGTGCCAGTAGCACCAGGGGGCTGGCGAACACTGAAGCTTTCTTT. Translating gives CASSTRGLANTEAFF.

The sample holds a few counts of this clone. The chain recombines TRBV29-1 with TRBJ2-7, with 7 bases lining up with TRBD2. From germline, CDR1 is SQVTM and CDR2 ANQGSEA. Germline trimming cut 2 bases from V and 6 bases from J; bases unmatched to any gene: 25. The length of the CDR3 is 19 residues. The CDR3 DNA is TGCAGCGTTGAAAAGGAACCGACTAGCCTACCCCTACACTGGAGCGAGCAGTACTTC. It specifies CSVEKEPTSLPLHWSEQYF.

This clone was recorded a few times. The gene calls are TRBV7-2 and TRBJ2-2, with unresolved D. Trimming took 6 bases from V and 3 from J, leaving 17 bases between them. From germline, CDR1 is SGHTA and CDR2 FQGNSA. The CDR3 length is 16 residues. CDR3 region: CASREDSVEYTGELFF. DNA of the CDR3: TGTGCCAGCAGGGAAGACTCTGTAGAGTACACCGGGGAGCTGTTTTTT.

This clone showed up just a few times. The chain links TRBV2 to TRBJ1-4; D call uncertain. The V gene's germline CDR1 is SNHLY and CDR2 FYNNEI. V lost 5 bases and J lost 4, with 11 bases in between. The CDR3 has 14 amino acids. Here the CDR3 reads CASSLLGLNEKLFF. The CDR3 nucleotides are TGTGCCAGCAGTTTACTCGGGCTTAATGAAAAACTGTTTTTT.

This clone showed up just a few times. This chain links TRBV6-1 with TRBJ2-1; D gene unclear. This CDR3 has 14 amino acids. Trimming pared 1 base from V and 4 bases from J, leaving 8 bases between. Germline CDR1 reads MNHNS; CDR2 reads SASEGT. This CDR3 is CASSEVPVYNEQFF. The DNA for the CDR3 is TGTGCCAGCAGTGAAGTACCAGTATACAATGAGCAGTTCTTC.

Written as DNA, the CDR3 is TGTGGCGGGCTAAAGGGGGGACTCACAGATACGCAGTATTTT. It is translated as CGGLKGGLTDTQYF. The gene calls are TRBV30 and TRBJ2-3; D is perhaps TRBD1 or TRBD2 (6 bases each). The CDR3 runs 14 residues. CDR1 and CDR2 from the germline V gene are GTSNPN and SVGIG (reference sequence).

The V gene is TRBV9, the J gene TRBJ2-7, with a possible D match to TRBD1 (5 bases). This CDR3 is built from 15 residues. From germline, CDR1 is SGDLS and CDR2 YYNGEE. V gave up 0 bases and J gave up 2 bases, with 12 bases separating them. CDR3 DNA: TGTGCCAGCAGCGTAGGACCCAGGGTTACCTACGAGCAGTACTTC. It codes for CASSVGPRVTYEQYF.

The chain combines TRBV9 with TRBJ2-5; 7 positions agree with TRBD2. Germline V CDR1 and CDR2: SGDLS, YYNGEE. Losses at the gene ends were 0 bases for V and 7 bases for J; bases not matched to a gene: 6. This CDR3 has 14 residues. Here the CDR3 DNA reads TGTGCCAGCAGCGTAGCGGGAGGCCCGGGGACCCAGTACTTC. It specifies CASSVAGGPGTQYF.

The chain couples TRBV7-8 to TRBJ2-3; no clear D gene. The CDR3 is 15 amino acids. CDR1 and CDR2 from the germline V gene are SGHVS and FQNEAQ. V was clipped by 6 bases and J by 0 bases, with 13 bases between them. CDR3: CASSIPPRSTDTQYF. The CDR3 DNA reads as TGTGCCAGCAGTATCCCCCCCCGAAGCACAGATACGCAGTATTTT.

This clone was seen a handful of times. The chain carries TRBV4-1 and TRBJ2-3; TRBD1 matches 9 bases. V was pared by 4 bases and J by 3 bases, with 8 bases of the junction left unmatched. This CDR3 region has 16 residues. In germline, CDR1 is MGHRA, CDR2 YSYEKL. CDR3 in DNA: TGCGCCAGCAGCCCAGAAACAGGGGGCACGACAGATACGCAGTATTTT. Translation gives CASSPETGGTTDTQYF.

This clone showed up just a few times. The chain employs TRBV30 and TRBJ2-2, with D unresolved. V shed 2 bases and J shed 1 base, with 8 bases lying between them. The CDR3 length is 14 residues. In germline, CDR1 is GTSNPN, CDR2 SVGIG (reference sequence). CDR3 loop: CAWSMGWNTGELFF. The CDR3 nucleotides read TGTGCCTGGAGTATGGGTTGGAACACCGGGGAGCTGTTTTTT.

The chain is built from TRBV30 and TRBJ2-2; D ambiguous. From germline, CDR1 is GTSNPN and CDR2 SVGIG (reference sequence). The CDR3 runs 15 residues. The germline V and J ends were trimmed by 5 bases and 1 base, with 14 bases remaining between them. The CDR3 is CAWPQNSQNTGELFF. The DNA of the CDR3 is TGTGCCTGGCCCCAGAACAGCCAGAACACCGGGGAGCTGTTTTTT. The full variable domain, with the rest looked up from reference TRBV30 and TRBJ2-2, is SQTIHQWPATLVQPVGSPLSLECTVEGTSNPNLYWYRQAAGRGLQLLFYSVGIGQISSEVPQNLSASRPQDRQFILSSKKLLLSDSGFYLCAWPQNSQNTGELFFGEGSRLTVL.